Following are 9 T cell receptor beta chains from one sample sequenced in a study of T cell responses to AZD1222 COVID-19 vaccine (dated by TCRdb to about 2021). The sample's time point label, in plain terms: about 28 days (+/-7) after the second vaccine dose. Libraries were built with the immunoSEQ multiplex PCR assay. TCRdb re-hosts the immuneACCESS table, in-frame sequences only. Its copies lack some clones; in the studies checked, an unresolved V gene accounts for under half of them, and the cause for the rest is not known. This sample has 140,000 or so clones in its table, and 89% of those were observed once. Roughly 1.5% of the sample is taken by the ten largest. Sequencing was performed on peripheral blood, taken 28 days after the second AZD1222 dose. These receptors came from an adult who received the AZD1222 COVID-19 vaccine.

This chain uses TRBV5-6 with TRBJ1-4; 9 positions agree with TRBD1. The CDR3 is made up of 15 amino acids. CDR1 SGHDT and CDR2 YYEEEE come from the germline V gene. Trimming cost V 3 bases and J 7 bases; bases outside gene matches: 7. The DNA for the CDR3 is TGTGCCAGCAGCTCTAACAGGGGGCTTCGTGAAAAACTGTTTTTT. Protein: CASSSNRGLREKLFF.

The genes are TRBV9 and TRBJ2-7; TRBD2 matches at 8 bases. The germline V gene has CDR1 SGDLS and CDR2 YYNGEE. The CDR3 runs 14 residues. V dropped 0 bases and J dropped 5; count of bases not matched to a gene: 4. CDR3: CASSVGDSGNEQYF. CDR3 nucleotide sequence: TGTGCCAGCAGCGTAGGGGATAGCGGGAACGAGCAGTACTTC.

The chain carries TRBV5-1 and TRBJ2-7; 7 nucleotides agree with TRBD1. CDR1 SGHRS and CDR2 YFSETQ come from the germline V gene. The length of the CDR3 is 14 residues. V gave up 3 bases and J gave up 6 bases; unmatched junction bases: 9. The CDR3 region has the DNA TGCGCCAGCAGCTCGCAGGGACAGAGGGGCGAGCAGTACTTC. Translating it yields CASSSQGQRGEQYF.

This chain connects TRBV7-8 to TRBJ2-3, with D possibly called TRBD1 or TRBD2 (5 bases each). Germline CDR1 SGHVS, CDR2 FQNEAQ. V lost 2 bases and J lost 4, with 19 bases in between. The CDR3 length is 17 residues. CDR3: CASSLFGTTGRADTQYF. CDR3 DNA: TGTGCCAGCAGCTTATTTGGGACCACCGGCCGGGCAGATACGCAGTATTTT.

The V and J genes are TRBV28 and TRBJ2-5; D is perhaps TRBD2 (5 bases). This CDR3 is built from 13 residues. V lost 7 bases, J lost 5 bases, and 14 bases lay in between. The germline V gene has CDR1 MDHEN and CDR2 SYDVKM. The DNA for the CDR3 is TGTGCCAGCATAAGGGCCGGCGGGGAGACCCAGTACTTC. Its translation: CASIRAGGETQYF. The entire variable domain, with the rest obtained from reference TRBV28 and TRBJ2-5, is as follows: DVKVTQSSRYLVKRTGEKVFLECVQDMDHENMFWYRQDPGLGLRLIYFSYDVKMKEKGDIPEGYSVSREKKERFSLILESASTNQTSMYLCASIRAGGETQYFGPGTRLLVL.

The CDR3 is CASKQGGNTEAFF. The DNA of the CDR3 is TGTGCCAGCAAGCAGGGCGGGAACACTGAAGCTTTCTTT. This rearrangement joins TRBV2 to TRBJ1-1; perhaps TRBD1 as D (5 bases). Germline V gives CDR1 SNHLY, CDR2 FYNNEI. The CDR3 has 13 amino acids. Trimming shortened V by 7 bases and J by 1 base, and 10 bases separated the two germline ends.

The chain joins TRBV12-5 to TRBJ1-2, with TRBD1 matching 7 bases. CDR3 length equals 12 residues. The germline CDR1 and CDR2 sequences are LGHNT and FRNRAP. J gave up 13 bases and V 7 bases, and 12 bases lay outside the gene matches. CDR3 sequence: CASALGRTGSTF. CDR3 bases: TGTGCTAGTGCCCTGGGGAGGACAGGTAGCACCTTC.

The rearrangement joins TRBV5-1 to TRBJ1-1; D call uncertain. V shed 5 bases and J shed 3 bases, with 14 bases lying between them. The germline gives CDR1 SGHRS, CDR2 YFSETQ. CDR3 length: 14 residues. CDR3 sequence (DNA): TGCGCCAGCAGATTTACAGCCCTCGACACTGAAGCTTTCTTT. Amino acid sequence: CASRFTALDTEAFF.

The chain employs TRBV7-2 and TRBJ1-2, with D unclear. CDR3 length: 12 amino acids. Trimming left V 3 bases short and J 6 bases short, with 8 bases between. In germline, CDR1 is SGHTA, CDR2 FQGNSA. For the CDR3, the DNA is TGTGCCAGCAGCTTCCACCTAGATGGCTACACCTTC. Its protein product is CASSFHLDGYTF. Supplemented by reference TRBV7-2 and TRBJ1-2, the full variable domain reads GAGVSQSPSNKVTEKGKDVELRCDPISGHTALYWYRQSLGQGLEFLIYFQGNSAPDKSGLPSDRFSAERTGGSVSTLTIQRTQQEDSAVYLCASSFHLDGYTFGSGTRLTVV.